These 32 T cell receptor beta chains were sequenced from one sample in a study of T cells in Graves' hyperthyroidism and ophthalmopathy. TCR beta CDR3 regions were amplified from RNA. TCR CDR3 regions were first amplified by RT-PCR with HTBI primers. TCRdb recomputed calls from the multiplex PCR reads with MiXCR, one row per CDR3 protein. The sample contains about 720,000 distinct CDR3 sequences, approximately 19% of which appear only once. Sequences were obtained from blood. The origin of the receptors is a woman aged 45-65 years with Graves' hyperthyroidism that later progressed to Graves' ophthalmopathy.

This clonotype was found many times. The J gene is TRBJ2-3, the V gene TRBV11-2, with 7 bases fitting TRBD1. The V and J ends lost 4 bases and 3 bases, in that order; junction bases with no gene match: 7. Germline V gene lookup returns CDR1 SGHAT and CDR2 FQNNGV. The CDR3 is 15 residues long. For the CDR3, the DNA is TGTGCCAGCAGCTCGATGACAGGGTGGACAGATACGCAGTATTTT. Translating gives CASSSMTGWTDTQYF.

This clonotype was seen repeatedly, ten times or more. V usage is TRBV30 and J usage is TRBJ2-1; a weak D match, TRBD2 (5 bases). Trimming stripped 0 bases from V and 6 bases from J, with 12 bases between. This CDR3 has 14 amino acids. Germline lookup yields CDR1 GTSNPN and CDR2 SVGIG (reference sequence). This chain's CDR3 is CAWSVIPDSNEQFF. CDR3 bases: TGTGCCTGGAGTGTAATACCGGACTCCAATGAGCAGTTCTTC.

The chain combines TRBV6-1 with TRBJ2-5, with TRBD2 identical over 10 bases. The CDR3 extends over 15 amino acids. Germline V lookup: CDR1 MNHNS, CDR2 SASEGT. Trimming removed 2 bases from V and 4 bases from J; junction bases left unmatched: 4. The CDR3 DNA reads as TGTGCCAGCAGTGAAATTGGGACTAGCGCAGAGACCCAGTACTTC. Translation: CASSEIGTSAETQYF.

This clonotype turned up a few times. This chain uses TRBV12-3 or TRBV12-4 with TRBJ1-1; a possible D gene is TRBD1 (5 bases). Trimming took off 3 bases at V and 1 base at J, with 12 bases between the two ends. This CDR3 is 15 amino acids long. CDR3 in DNA: TGTGCCAGCAGTTTGGGGGACCGCGGGAACACTGAAGCTTTCTTT. Translated, it gives CASSLGDRGNTEAFF.

The rearrangement uses TRBV27 and TRBJ1-1; the match to TRBD1 covers 7 bases. The CDR3 covers 15 residues. With 4 bases clipped from V and 3 bases from J, the junction kept 8 bases outside the gene matches. Germline V gene data show CDR1 as MNHEY and CDR2 as SMNVEV (reference sequence). CDR3 in DNA: TGTGCCAGCAGTTCCCGTCAGGGGGGGTACACTGAAGCTTTCTTT. Protein: CASSSRQGGYTEAFF.

At least ten counts were recorded for this clonotype. CDR3 DNA sequence: TGTGCCAGCAGCTTAGACGACTTGGGTCGGTTAGCTTTCTTT. This sequence encodes CASSLDDLGRLAFF. This rearrangement joins TRBV11-2 to TRBJ1-1, with D unresolved. V lost 0 bases, J lost 10 bases, and 15 bases lay in between. This CDR3 region has 14 residues. Germline-derived CDR1 and CDR2 are SGHAT and FQNNGV.

This clonotype was seen only a few times. This chain links TRBV18 with TRBJ2-1; perhaps D is TRBD1 or TRBD2 (5 bases each). Deletions cut 1 base from V and 4 bases from J, with 14 bases between. The germline CDR1 and CDR2 sequences are KGHSH and LQKENI. The CDR3 is made up of 16 amino acids. CDR3 sequence (DNA): TGTGCCAGCTCACCACAGAAGGGACCCAGATACAATGAGCAGTTCTTC. It is translated as CASSPQKGPRYNEQFF.

V usage is TRBV4-1 and J usage is TRBJ1-4; no clear D gene. CDR1 and CDR2 from the germline V gene are MGHRA and YSYEKL. The CDR3 has 14 residues. V was trimmed by 4 bases and J by 5 bases, leaving 11 bases between them. For the CDR3, the DNA is TGCGCCAGCAGCCGTCCTGGGTGGAATGAAAAACTGTTTTTT. The encoded protein is CASSRPGWNEKLFF.

In its sample, this clonotype was seen a few times. This chain joins TRBV20-1 and TRBJ2-6, with 8 bases matching TRBD1. The germline V gene encodes CDR1 DFQATT and CDR2 SNEGSKA (reference sequence). This CDR3 region has 14 residues. V lost 6 bases to trimming and J lost 0 bases; unmatched junction nucleotides: 1. CDR3 coding DNA: TGCAGTGCAGGACAGGGCTCTGGGGCCAACGTCCTGACTTTC. Amino acids: CSAGQGSGANVLTF.

This clonotype was observed at least ten times. This rearrangement joins TRBV30 to TRBJ1-1, with D perhaps TRBD1 (6 bases). The CDR3 contains 11 residues. Germline values: CDR1 GTSNPN, CDR2 SVGIG (reference sequence). The V gene lost 2 bases and the J gene lost 10 bases, with 11 bases spanning the gap. In DNA form, the CDR3 reads TGTGCCTGGAGTTACAGGGTTTCAGCTTTCTTT. Its translation: CAWSYRVSAFF.

This clonotype occurred a few times. This sequence may be a read error, since a much larger clone differs from it by one base. The genes are TRBV12-3 or TRBV12-4 and TRBJ1-1; a possible D gene is TRBD1 (5 bases). V gave up 5 bases and J gave up 0 bases, with 16 bases separating them. The length of the CDR3 is 16 residues. CDR3 loop: CASSTAGDALNTEAFF. The CDR3 DNA follows: TGTGCCAGCAGTACGGCTGGGGACGCCTTGAACACTGAAGCTTTCTTT.

This chain connects TRBV27 to TRBJ2-3; 7 bases map to TRBD1. V dropped 4 bases and J dropped 2; count of bases not matched to a gene: 6. Germline V lookup: CDR1 MNHEY, CDR2 SMNVEV (reference sequence). This CDR3 region has 15 residues. The CDR3 DNA reads as TGTGCCAGCAGTTACCGGGACAGTCCCACAGATACGCAGTATTTT. This codes for CASSYRDSPTDTQYF.

The rearrangement links TRBV19 to TRBJ2-2; D ambiguous. CDR3 length equals 13 residues. The V gene lost 5 bases and the J gene lost 7 bases, with 11 bases spanning the gap. CDR1 is LNHDA and CDR2 is SQIVND in the germline V gene (reference sequence). The CDR3 bases are TGTGCCAGTAGTCCGGGCCTTGACGGGGAGCTGTTTTTT. Translated: CASSPGLDGELFF. The full variable domain, rest sourced from reference TRBV19 and TRBJ2-2, is DGGITQSPKYLFRKEGQNVTLSCEQNLNHDAMYWYRQDPGQGLRLIYYSQIVNDFQKGDIAEGYSVSREKKESFPLTVTSAQKNPTAFYLCASSPGLDGELFFGEGSRLTVL.

In its sample, this clonotype was seen a few times. V usage is TRBV11-2 and J usage is TRBJ2-6; no reliable D call. The CDR3 is made up of 17 amino acids. Germline CDR1 SGHAT, CDR2 FQNNGV. The V gene lost 5 bases and the J gene lost 3 bases, with 17 bases spanning the gap. This CDR3 reads CASSVTSGPLGANVLTF. The CDR3 DNA is TGTGCCAGCAGCGTTACATCAGGACCCCTTGGGGCCAACGTCCTGACTTTC.

The rearrangement links TRBV11-1 to TRBJ2-5; D is unclear. With 6 bases removed from V and 13 bases from J, the gap between germline ends came to 24 bases. Germline V gene data show CDR1 as SGHAT and CDR2 as FQDESV (reference sequence). This CDR3 is built from 14 residues. CDR3 sequence reads: CASSSTWTLSLLYF. The CDR3 coding sequence is TGTGCCAGCAGTTCAACTTGGACCCTCTCCCTCCTGTACTTC.

With respect to this clonotype: Compared with germline, one end of the junction differs, possibly owing to a read error. The chain uses TRBV12-5 and TRBJ2-7; 11 positions agree with TRBD2. The CDR3 consists of 17 residues. CDR1 is LGHNT, CDR2 FRNRAP, per germline. The CDR3 nucleotides read TGTGCTAGTGGCCCAGAAAGCACTAGCGGGGGAGCCTACGAGCAGTGCTTC. Protein sequence: CASGPESTSGGAYEQCF.

The chain couples TRBV6-1 to TRBJ2-1; tentative D call: TRBD1 (5 bases). Per the germline V gene, CDR1 is MNHNS and CDR2 is SASEGT. The CDR3 covers 12 residues. The V gene lost 8 bases and the J gene lost 6 bases, with 11 bases spanning the gap. CDR3 DNA sequence: TGTGCCAGCGTAAGGGGCCTCAATGAGCAGTTCTTC. Its protein product is CASVRGLNEQFF.

This clonotype was counted between two and nine times. The CDR3 reads CASSPGQRGGVDTQHF. The CDR3 DNA follows: TGTGCCAGCAGCCCCGGGCAGCGGGGCGGAGTAGATACGCAGCATTTT. The chain is built from TRBV13 and TRBJ2-3, with D perhaps TRBD1 (5 bases). The DNA end favors TRBJ1-5, so the J call may be wrong. Germline lookup yields CDR1 PRHDT and CDR2 FYEKMQ (reference sequence). The CDR3 loop spans 16 amino acids.

The chain employs TRBV20-1 and TRBJ1-1; D not certain. Per the germline V gene, CDR1 is DFQATT and CDR2 is SNEGSKA (reference sequence). The CDR3 loop spans 11 amino acids. Trimming pared 3 bases from V and 4 bases from J, leaving 6 bases between. The DNA for the CDR3 is TGCAGTGCTAGCGGGGTCACTGAAGCTTTCTTT. Protein sequence: CSASGVTEAFF.

Only a few counts were recorded for this clonotype. The chain links TRBV28 to TRBJ1-2, with TRBD1 as a possible D gene (6 bases). The CDR3 has 16 amino acids. The V end lost 5 bases, the J end lost 8 bases, and 24 bases lay between the germline ends. Germline CDR1 is MDHEN and CDR2 is SYDVKM. Here the CDR3 reads CASSPQTEQGRGGYTF. The CDR3 DNA is TGTGCCAGCAGTCCGCAAACCGAACAGGGTCGGGGAGGCTACACCTTC.

This clonotype was seen repeatedly, ten times or more. The J gene is TRBJ1-1, the V gene TRBV6-1; 9 bases fit TRBD1. Germline V CDR1 and CDR2: MNHNS, SASEGT. V shed 6 bases and J 7 bases; nucleotides not matched to a gene: 3. The CDR3 contains 12 residues. The CDR3 region has the DNA TGTGCCAGCAGCCGGACAGGGGATGAAGCTTTCTTT. The encoded protein is CASSRTGDEAFF.

This clonotype has at least ten counts. The rearrangement joins TRBV2 to TRBJ1-4; a possible D gene is TRBD1 (6 bases). CDR1 SNHLY and CDR2 FYNNEI come from the germline V gene. The CDR3 covers 13 residues. Deletions cut 8 bases from V and 6 bases from J, with 13 bases between. In nucleotides, the CDR3 is TGTGCCAGCGATACAGGGCCCCATGAAAAACTGTTTTTT. Translated: CASDTGPHEKLFF.

The rearrangement uses TRBV10-3 and TRBJ2-2; D gene uncertain. The CDR3 contains 14 residues. V lost 6 bases and J lost 8, with 16 bases in between. Germline CDR1 is ENHRY and CDR2 is SYGVKD. The CDR3 loop reads CAIRTSTEWGELFF. The CDR3 nucleotides read TGTGCCATCAGGACCTCTACCGAGTGGGGGGAGCTGTTTTTT.

This clonotype was counted between two and nine times. The chain employs TRBV20-1 and TRBJ1-3; D might be TRBD1 (5 bases). The V end lost 0 bases, the J end lost 0 bases, and 12 bases lay between the germline ends. Germline lookup yields CDR1 DFQATT and CDR2 SNEGSKA (reference sequence). The CDR3 loop spans 16 amino acids. CDR3 sequence (DNA): TGCAGTGCTAGAGATCAAGGGGCCTACTCTGGAAACACCATATATTTT. It specifies CSARDQGAYSGNTIYF.

The chain carries TRBV3-1 and TRBJ2-5; D is uncertain. V gave up 2 bases and J gave up 8 bases, with 18 bases separating them. Germline V gene data show CDR1 as LGHDT and CDR2 as YNNKEL (reference sequence). This CDR3 is built from 15 residues. The CDR3 DNA sequence: TGTGCCAGCAGCCAATTGTTGCGCGCCCAGAACACCCAGTACTTC. It encodes CASSQLLRAQNTQYF.

At least ten counts were recorded for this clonotype. The chain links TRBV29-1 to TRBJ2-5, with D perhaps matching TRBD1 (5 bases). Germline-derived CDR1 and CDR2 are SQVTM and ANQGSEA. The ends were cut back, 1 base at V and 4 bases at J, with 13 bases in the middle. The CDR3 contains 14 residues. This chain's CDR3 is CSVEAQSRGETQYF. CDR3 DNA: TGCAGCGTTGAAGCACAATCTAGGGGAGAGACCCAGTACTTC. Supplemented by reference TRBV29-1 and TRBJ2-5, the full variable domain reads SAVISQKPSRDICQRGTSLTIQCQVDSQVTMMFWYRQQPGQSLTLIATANQGSEATYESGFVIDKFPISRPNLTFSTLTVSNMSPEDSSIYLCSVEAQSRGETQYFGPGTRLLVL.

This clonotype was counted many times. The J gene is TRBJ2-1, the V gene TRBV7-9; a weak D match, TRBD1 (6 bases). This CDR3 region has 15 residues. Trimming stripped 0 bases from V and 3 bases from J, with 9 bases between. Per germline, CDR1 SEHNR and CDR2 FQNEAQ (reference sequence). DNA for the CDR3: TGTGCCAGCAGCTTAGCGGGGGCCAGCTACAATGAGCAGTTCTTC. It specifies CASSLAGASYNEQFF. The whole variable domain, remainder taken from reference TRBV7-9 and TRBJ2-1, is DTGVSQNPRHKITKRGQNVTFRCDPISEHNRLYWYRQTLGQGPEFLTYFQNEAQLEKSRLLSDRFSAERPKGSFSTLEIQRTEQGDSAMYLCASSLAGASYNEQFFGPGTRLTVL.

This clonotype showed up many times. The genes are TRBV2 and TRBJ1-1, with D hard to call. This CDR3 comprises 13 residues. Trimming stripped 6 bases from V and 0 bases from J, with 8 bases between. Germline V gene data show CDR1 as SNHLY and CDR2 as FYNNEI. CDR3 in amino acids: CASRIVVNTEAFF. Written as DNA, the CDR3 is TGTGCCAGCAGGATTGTCGTGAACACTGAAGCTTTCTTT.

This clonotype turned up a few times. The genes are TRBV5-1 and TRBJ2-2, with no clear D. The V end lost 4 bases, the J end lost 0 bases, and 13 bases lay between the germline ends. Germline CDR1 is SGHRS and CDR2 is YFSETQ. This CDR3 is 16 amino acids long. The CDR3 bases are TGCGCCAGCAGCCTCTACGCTCGAACGAACACCGGGGAGCTGTTTTTT. It specifies CASSLYARTNTGELFF.

This clonotype was found many times. CDR3 sequence: CSAPGGPYGYTF. In nucleotides, the CDR3 is TGCAGTGCACCAGGGGGGCCCTATGGCTACACCTTC. V usage is TRBV20-1 and J usage is TRBJ1-2; 7 bases fit TRBD1. The germline CDR1 and CDR2 sequences are DFQATT and SNEGSKA (reference sequence). This CDR3 is built from 12 residues. Trimming cost V 6 bases and J 4 bases; bases outside gene matches: 5.

Only one count was recorded for this clonotype. V usage is TRBV12-3 or TRBV12-4 and J usage is TRBJ2-7; 8 bases match TRBD2. There are 15 residues in the CDR3. Trimming cost V 8 bases and J 2 bases; bases outside gene matches: 11. The CDR3 DNA reads TGTGCCAGCCTCGGGGGGGGGGGTAGGCCCTACGAGCAGTACTTC. Protein product: CASLGGGGRPYEQYF.

The chain uses TRBV15 and TRBJ2-1; TRBD2 agrees at 8 bases. With 0 bases clipped from V and 6 bases from J, the junction kept 4 bases outside the gene matches. This CDR3 is built from 15 residues. The germline CDR1 and CDR2 sequences are LNHNV and YYDKDF (reference sequence). In DNA form, the CDR3 reads TGTGCCACCAGCAGAGACGGGACTAGAGTCAATGAGCAGTTCTTC. Amino acids: CATSRDGTRVNEQFF.